Below, 2 T cell receptor beta chains from the same sample are listed, as sequenced in a study of blood T cell repertoires in COVID-19. The data were produced by immunoSEQ multiplex PCR, yet TCRdb's version contains in-frame clones alone and is incomplete. Found here are nearly 90,000 clones, about three quarters of them singletons; the top ten hold around 14%. Sequencing input: peripheral blood. These receptors all come from a woman of 80 years or more with acute or convalescent COVID-19.

The chain uses TRBV20-1 and TRBJ1-1; TRBD1 agrees at 9 bases. J gave up 3 bases and V 3 bases, and 23 bases lay outside the gene matches. The germline V gene has CDR1 DFQATT and CDR2 SNEGSKA (reference sequence). The CDR3 is 20 amino acids. The chain's CDR3 is CSASLIERFTGTGLYTEAFF. CDR3 bases: TGCAGTGCTAGTTTGATCGAGCGATTTACCGGGACAGGGCTCTACACTGAAGCTTTCTTT.

This chain connects TRBV29-1 to TRBJ1-4; no reliable D call. Germline CDR1 SQVTM, CDR2 ANQGSEA. Trimming cost V 5 bases and J 6 bases, with 13 bases left between them. This CDR3 has 13 residues. CDR3 nucleotides: TGCAGCGTTTCGGGAGCATGGGATGAAAAACTGTTTTTT. This gives the protein CSVSGAWDEKLFF.